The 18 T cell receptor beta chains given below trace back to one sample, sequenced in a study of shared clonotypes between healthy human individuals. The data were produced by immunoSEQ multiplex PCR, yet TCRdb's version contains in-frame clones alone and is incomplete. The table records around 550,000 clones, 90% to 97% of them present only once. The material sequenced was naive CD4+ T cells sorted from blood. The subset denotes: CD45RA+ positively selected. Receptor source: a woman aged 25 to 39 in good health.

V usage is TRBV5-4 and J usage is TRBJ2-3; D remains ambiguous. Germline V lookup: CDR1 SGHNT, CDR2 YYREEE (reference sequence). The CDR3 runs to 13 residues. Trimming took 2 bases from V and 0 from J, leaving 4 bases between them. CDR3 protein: CASSFRSTDTQYF. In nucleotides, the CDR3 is TGTGCCAGCAGCTTCCGTAGCACAGATACGCAGTATTTT.

The CDR3 coding sequence is TGTGCCAGCAGTTACCGAGGGGGGAGGTCAGATACGCAGTATTTT. As protein: CASSYRGGRSDTQYF. The rearrangement links TRBV28 to TRBJ2-3; D is perhaps TRBD1 or TRBD2 (6 bases each). The CDR3 has 15 amino acids. The V gene lost 4 bases and the J gene lost 4 bases, with 15 bases spanning the gap. Germline V gives CDR1 MDHEN, CDR2 SYDVKM.

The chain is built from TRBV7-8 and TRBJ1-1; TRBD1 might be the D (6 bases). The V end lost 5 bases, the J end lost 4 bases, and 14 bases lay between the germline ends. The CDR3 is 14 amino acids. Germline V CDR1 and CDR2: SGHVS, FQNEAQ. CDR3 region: CASSRPTGSTEAFF. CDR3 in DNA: TGTGCCAGCAGCCGGCCCACAGGGAGCACTGAAGCTTTCTTT.

The CDR3 nucleotides are TGTGCCAGTAGCTCGGGGCAATACACCGGGGAGCTGTTTTTT. This gives the protein CASSSGQYTGELFF. The chain links TRBV19 to TRBJ2-2; D may match TRBD1 or TRBD2 (5 bases each). Germline V gives CDR1 LNHDA, CDR2 SQIVND (reference sequence). This CDR3 spans 14 amino acids. Trimming took off 6 bases at V and 3 bases at J, with 11 bases between the two ends. The variable domain in full, completed from reference TRBV19 and TRBJ2-2, reads DGGITQSPKYLFRKEGQNVTLSCEQNLNHDAMYWYRQDPGQGLRLIYYSQIVNDFQKGDIAEGYSVSREKKESFPLTVTSAQKNPTAFYLCASSSGQYTGELFFGEGSRLTVL.

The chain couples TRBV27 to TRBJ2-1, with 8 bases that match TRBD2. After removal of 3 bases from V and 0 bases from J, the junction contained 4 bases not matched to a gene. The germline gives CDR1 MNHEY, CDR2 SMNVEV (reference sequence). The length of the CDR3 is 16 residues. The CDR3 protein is CASSFAGGRSYNEQFF. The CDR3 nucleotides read TGTGCCAGCAGTTTCGCGGGAGGTCGCTCCTACAATGAGCAGTTCTTC.

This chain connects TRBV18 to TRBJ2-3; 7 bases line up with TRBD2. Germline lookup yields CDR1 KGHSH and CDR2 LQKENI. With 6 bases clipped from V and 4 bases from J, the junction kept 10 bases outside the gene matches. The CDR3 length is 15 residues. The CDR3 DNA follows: TGTGCCAGCTCCCCCGGGCTAGCGGCACCAGATACGCAGTATTTT. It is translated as CASSPGLAAPDTQYF.

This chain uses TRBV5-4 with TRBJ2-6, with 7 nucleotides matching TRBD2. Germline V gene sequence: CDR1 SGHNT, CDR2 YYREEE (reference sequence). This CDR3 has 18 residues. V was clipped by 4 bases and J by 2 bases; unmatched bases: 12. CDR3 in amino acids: CASSPVGTRGAGANVLTF. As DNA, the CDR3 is TGTGCCAGCAGCCCGGTCGGGACCCGGGGGGCTGGGGCCAACGTCCTGACTTTC.

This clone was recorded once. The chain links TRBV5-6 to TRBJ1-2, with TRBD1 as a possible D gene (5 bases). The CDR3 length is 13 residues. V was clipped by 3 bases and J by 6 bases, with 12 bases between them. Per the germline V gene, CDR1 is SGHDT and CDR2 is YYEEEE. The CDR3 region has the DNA TGTGCCAGCAGCTCCGGGACGGGGGATGGCTACACCTTC. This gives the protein CASSSGTGDGYTF.

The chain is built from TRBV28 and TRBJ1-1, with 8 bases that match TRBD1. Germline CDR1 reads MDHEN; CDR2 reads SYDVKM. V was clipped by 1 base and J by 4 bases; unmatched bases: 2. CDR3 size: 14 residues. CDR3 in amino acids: CASSLFTGGTEAFF. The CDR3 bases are TGTGCCAGCAGTTTATTCACAGGGGGCACTGAAGCTTTCTTT.

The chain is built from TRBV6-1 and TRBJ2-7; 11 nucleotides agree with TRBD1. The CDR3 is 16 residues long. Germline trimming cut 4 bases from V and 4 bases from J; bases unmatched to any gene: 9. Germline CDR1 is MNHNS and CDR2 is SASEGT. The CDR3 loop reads CASSASRTGGPYEQYF. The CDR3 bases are TGTGCCAGCAGTGCCTCCCGGACAGGGGGCCCATACGAGCAGTACTTC.

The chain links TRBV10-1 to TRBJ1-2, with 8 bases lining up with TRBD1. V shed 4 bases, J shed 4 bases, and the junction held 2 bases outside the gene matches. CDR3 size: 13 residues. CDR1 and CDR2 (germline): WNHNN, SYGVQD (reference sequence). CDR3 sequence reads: CASSAGQAYGYTF. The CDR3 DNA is TGCGCCAGCAGTGCGGGACAGGCCTATGGCTACACCTTC.

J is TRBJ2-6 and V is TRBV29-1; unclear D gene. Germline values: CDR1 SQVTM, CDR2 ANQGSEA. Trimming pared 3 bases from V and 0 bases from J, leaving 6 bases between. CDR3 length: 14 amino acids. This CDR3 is CSVDLDSGANVLTF. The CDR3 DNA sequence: TGCAGCGTTGATTTGGACTCTGGGGCCAACGTCCTGACTTTC. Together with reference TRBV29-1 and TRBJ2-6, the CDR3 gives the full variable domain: SAVISQKPSRDICQRGTSLTIQCQVDSQVTMMFWYRQQPGQSLTLIATANQGSEATYESGFVIDKFPISRPNLTFSTLTVSNMSPEDSSIYLCSVDLDSGANVLTFGAGSRLTVL.

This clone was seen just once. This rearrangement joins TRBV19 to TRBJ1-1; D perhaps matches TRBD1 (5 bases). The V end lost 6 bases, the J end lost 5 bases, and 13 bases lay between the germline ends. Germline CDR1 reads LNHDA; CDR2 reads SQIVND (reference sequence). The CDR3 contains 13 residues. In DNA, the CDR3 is TGTGCCAGTAGGTTGAGGGGCGGTACTGAAGCTTTCTTT. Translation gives CASRLRGGTEAFF.

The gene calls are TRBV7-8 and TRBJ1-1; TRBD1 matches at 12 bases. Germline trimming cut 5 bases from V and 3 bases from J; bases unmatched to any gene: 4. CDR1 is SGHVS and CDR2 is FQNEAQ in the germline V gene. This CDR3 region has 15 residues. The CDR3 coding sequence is TGTGCCAGCAGCGGGGGACAGGGGGCTGACACTGAAGCTTTCTTT. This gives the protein CASSGGQGADTEAFF.

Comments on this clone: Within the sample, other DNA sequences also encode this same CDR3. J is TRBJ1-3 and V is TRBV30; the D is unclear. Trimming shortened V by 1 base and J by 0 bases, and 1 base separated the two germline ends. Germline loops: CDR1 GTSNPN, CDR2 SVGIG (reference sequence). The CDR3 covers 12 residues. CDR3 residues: CAWSGSGNTIYF. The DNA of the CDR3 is TGTGCCTGGAGTGGCTCTGGAAACACCATATATTTT.

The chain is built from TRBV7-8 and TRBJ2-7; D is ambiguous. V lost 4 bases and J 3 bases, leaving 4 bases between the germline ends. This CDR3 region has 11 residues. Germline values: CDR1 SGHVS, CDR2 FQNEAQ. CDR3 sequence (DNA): TGTGCCAGCAGCTCCCTCTACGAGCAGTACTTC. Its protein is CASSSLYEQYF.

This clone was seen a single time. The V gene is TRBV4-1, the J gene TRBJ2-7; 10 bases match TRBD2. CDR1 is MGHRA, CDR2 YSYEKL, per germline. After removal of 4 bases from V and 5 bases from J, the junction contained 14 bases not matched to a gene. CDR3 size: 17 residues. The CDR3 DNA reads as TGCGCCAGCAGCCCGGGTCCCTCCAGCGGGAGGGCCAACGAGCAGTACTTC. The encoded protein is CASSPGPSSGRANEQYF.

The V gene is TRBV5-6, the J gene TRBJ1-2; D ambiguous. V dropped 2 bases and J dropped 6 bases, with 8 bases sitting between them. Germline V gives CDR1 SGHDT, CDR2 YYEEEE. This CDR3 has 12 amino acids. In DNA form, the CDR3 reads TGTGCCAGCAGCTTTCTGGGGAATGGCTACACCTTC. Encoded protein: CASSFLGNGYTF.